This is a list of T cell receptor beta chains from one sample in a study of cytomegalovirus exposure and HLA in healthy donors. Generated by immunoSEQ multiplex PCR, the TCRdb table keeps only in-frame clones and is missing some. Of some 98,000 clones detected, about four fifths appear once; the ten largest clones hold 3.7%. The specimen was PBMCs. The origin of the receptors is a female donor in good health and CMV-seropositive. CDR3s include the opening cysteine and the closing phenylalanine or tryptophan. The D gene is left open where the match is weak. The size field is filled for only some rows; it gives once, few, many or a size class.

V,D,size,J,length,CDR3,DNA
TRBV25-1,.,.,TRBJ2-7,11,CASSRVYEQYF,TGTGCCAGCAGTCGAGTCTACGAGCAGTACTTC
TRBV5-1,TRBD2,.,TRBJ2-2,16,CASSWTSGPNTGELFF,TGCGCCAGCAGCTGGACTAGCGGACCAAACACCGGGGAGCTGTTTTTT
TRBV7-2,.,.,TRBJ2-2,14,CASSLQGLAGELFF,TGTGCCAGCAGCTTACAGGGTTTGGCCGGGGAGCTGTTTTTT
TRBV19,.,.,TRBJ2-1,18,CASSIGAGAGSSYNEQFF,TGTGCCAGTAGTATAGGAGCCGGGGCGGGGAGCTCCTACAATGAGCAGTTCTTC
TRBV27,TRBD1,once,TRBJ2-1,14,CASSEYRGSDEQFF,TGTGCCAGCAGTGAGTACAGGGGGTCCGATGAGCAGTTCTTC
TRBV25-1,.,.,TRBJ2-4,14,CASSGGVAKNIQYF,TGTGCCAGCAGTGGAGGAGTAGCCAAAAACATTCAGTACTTC
TRBV4-1,.,.,TRBJ1-5,14,CASSPSGADQPQHF,TGCGCCAGCAGCCCCAGCGGGGCTGATCAGCCCCAGCATTTT
TRBV30,TRBD1,.,TRBJ1-2,15,CAWSPLGTGSHGYTF,TGTGCCTGGAGTCCCCTCGGGACAGGGTCTCATGGCTACACCTTC
TRBV15,.,.,TRBJ1-3,17,CATSRPLGGISGNTIYF,TGTGCCACCAGCCGGCCCCTCGGAGGGATCTCTGGAAACACCATATATTTT
TRBV19,TRBD1,.,TRBJ2-7,15,CASSDPGQGTHEQYF,TGTGCCAGTAGCGATCCGGGACAGGGTACCCACGAGCAGTACTTC
TRBV5-1,TRBD1,.,TRBJ2-1,15,CASSPGQGSYNEQFF,TGCGCCAGCAGCCCGGGACAGGGCTCCTACAATGAGCAGTTCTTC
TRBV9,.,.,TRBJ2-5,15,CASSGSGQSQETQYF,TGTGCCAGCAGCGGGTCCGGACAGAGCCAAGAGACCCAGTACTTC
TRBV11-2,.,.,TRBJ2-7,14,CASSLVGRVYEQYF,TGTGCCAGCAGCTTAGTAGGGAGAGTCTACGAGCAGTACTTC
TRBV6-4,.,.,TRBJ1-2,13,CASSLEGSYGYTF,TGTGCCAGCAGTCTCGAGGGTAGCTATGGCTACACCTTC
TRBV6-5,.,few,TRBJ2-3,14,CASSRQAGTDTQYF,TGTGCCAGCAGCCGACAGGCGGGCACAGATACGCAGTATTTT
TRBV19,.,.,TRBJ1-5,14,CASSIVAGNQPQHF,TGTGCCAGTAGTATAGTCGCCGGGAATCAGCCCCAGCATTTT
TRBV13,.,once,TRBJ1-2,15,CASSLAGQLNYGYTF,TGTGCCAGCAGCTTAGCTGGACAGCTAAACTATGGCTACACCTTC
TRBV19,.,.,TRBJ2-7,15,CASSIGQGSKDEQYF,TGTGCCAGTAGTATAGGTCAGGGTAGTAAGGACGAGCAGTACTTC
TRBV18,TRBD1,.,TRBJ2-3,16,CASSPDRGRPTDTQYF,TGTGCCAGCTCACCAGACAGGGGAAGGCCCACAGATACGCAGTATTTT
TRBV25-1,.,.,TRBJ2-7,15,CASSDSGYRTYEQYF,TGTGCCAGCAGTGATTCGGGGTACCGCACCTACGAGCAGTACTTC
TRBV6-6,TRBD1,.,TRBJ1-1,15,CASSYSNRGGTEAFF,TGTGCCAGCAGTTACTCGAACAGGGGGGGCACTGAAGCTTTCTTT
TRBV9,.,.,TRBJ1-1,14,CASSVEGLNTEAFF,TGTGCCAGCAGCGTAGAGGGGCTGAACACTGAAGCTTTCTTT
TRBV28,TRBD1,.,TRBJ2-1,16,CASSLLGQSSYNEQFF,TGTGCCAGCAGTTTATTGGGACAGAGCTCCTACAATGAGCAGTTCTTC
TRBV2,.,.,TRBJ2-3,10,CASLEGTQYF,TGTGCCAGCCTGGAGGGTACGCAGTATTTT
TRBV15,TRBD2,.,TRBJ2-1,15,CATAAIRSLATEQFF,TGTGCCACTGCAGCAATTCGGTCACTAGCGACTGAGCAGTTCTTC
TRBV27,.,.,TRBJ2-1,14,CASSPTGHYNEQFF,TGTGCCAGCAGCCCGACAGGTCATTACAATGAGCAGTTCTTC
TRBV30,.,.,TRBJ1-5,15,CAWSSGGHRNQPQHF,TGTGCCTGGAGTTCGGGGGGACACCGCAATCAGCCCCAGCATTTT
TRBV27,.,.,TRBJ2-1,17,CASSSDSGGWTYNEQFF,TGTGCCAGCAGTTCTGATTCGGGGGGCTGGACCTACAATGAGCAGTTCTTC
TRBV9,TRBD1,few,TRBJ2-7,18,CASRERTGDYAPIYEQYF,TGTGCCAGCAGAGAACGTACAGGGGATTATGCCCCCATATACGAGCAGTACTTC
TRBV7-9,.,.,TRBJ1-1,17,CASSSFGAGTLNTEAFF,.
TRBV28,.,.,TRBJ1-2,14,CASSLRLGGEAATF,TGTGCCAGCAGTTTACGGCTCGGGGGGGAGGCAGCCACCTTC
TRBV6-5,TRBD1,.,TRBJ1-1,12,CASRPGGSEAFF,TGTGCCAGCAGACCAGGGGGTTCTGAAGCTTTCTTT
TRBV13,.,.,TRBJ2-7,14,CASSAWDTYYEQYF,TGTGCCAGCAGCGCCTGGGACACTTACTACGAGCAGTACTTC
TRBV15,TRBD1,.,TRBJ2-7,14,CATSEGTGAYEQYF,TGTGCCACCAGCGAGGGAACAGGGGCCTACGAGCAGTACTTC
TRBV10-1,TRBD2,.,TRBJ2-3,13,CASSPGGTDTQYF,TGCGCCAGCAGCCCGGGAGGAACAGATACGCAGTATTTT
TRBV28,.,.,TRBJ1-1,15,CASSPGGRLNTEAFF,TGTGCCAGCAGTCCCGGGGGGCGATTGAACACTGAAGCTTTCTTT
TRBV9,TRBD2,.,TRBJ2-7,13,CASSSQAGVEQYF,TGTGCCAGCAGCTCACAAGCGGGAGTCGAGCAGTACTTC
TRBV7-6,.,.,TRBJ1-2,13,CASSGGRWAPITF,TGTGCCAGCAGCGGAGGCCGATGGGCGCCGATAACCTTC
TRBV2,TRBD1,once,TRBJ1-2,16,CASSEETGAVSYGYTF,TGTGCCAGCAGTGAAGAGACAGGGGCTGTGAGCTATGGCTACACCTTC
TRBV10-1,.,.,TRBJ2-1,13,CASSAARYNEQFF,TGCGCCAGCAGTGCAGCGAGGTACAATGAGCAGTTCTTC
TRBV6-1,.,.,TRBJ1-1,12,CASSEVGVRAFF,TGTGCCAGCAGTGAAGTAGGGGTGCGGGCTTTCTTT
TRBV10-2,.,.,TRBJ1-2,15,CASLTAIGTSYGYTF,TGCGCCAGCCTAACAGCCATCGGGACAAGCTATGGCTACACCTTC
TRBV4-1,.,.,TRBJ1-6,16,CASSHPPQGYNSPLHF,TGCGCCAGCAGCCACCCTCCCCAGGGATATAATTCACCCCTCCACTTT
TRBV4-1,TRBD2,.,TRBJ2-4,20,CASSPAPGLAGGSDWNIQYF,TGCGCCAGCAGCCCTGCTCCGGGACTAGCGGGGGGTTCGGACTGGAACATTCAGTACTTC
TRBV2,.,once,TRBJ2-3,15,CASSWLEVATDTQYF,TGTGCCAGCAGTTGGCTAGAAGTAGCCACAGATACGCAGTATTTT
TRBV11-2,TRBD2,.,TRBJ2-7,14,CASSSTSGNYEQYF,TGTGCCAGCAGCTCTACTAGCGGGAACTACGAGCAGTACTTC
TRBV28,TRBD1,once,TRBJ1-4,15,CASSLVGTGNEKLFF,TGTGCCAGCAGTTTAGTCGGGACAGGGAATGAAAAACTGTTTTTT
TRBV27,.,once,TRBJ2-1,16,CASSLWSGTLYNEQFF,TGTGCCAGCAGTTTATGGTCCGGGACACTCTACAATGAGCAGTTCTTC
TRBV6-5,TRBD1,.,TRBJ2-1,15,CASSSTGGAYNEQFF,TGTGCCAGCAGCTCGACAGGGGGCGCATACAATGAGCAGTTCTTC
TRBV27,TRBD1,once,TRBJ1-1,15,CASSLVRDRNTEAFF,TGTGCCAGCAGTTTGGTGCGGGACAGAAACACTGAAGCTTTCTTT
TRBV7-2,TRBD1,.,TRBJ2-6,17,CASSRTGSSVGANVLTF,TGTGCCAGCAGCCGGACAGGGTCGTCGGTGGGGGCCAACGTCCTGACTTTC
TRBV10-2,TRBD1,.,TRBJ1-1,15,CASSDHDRAGTEAFF,TGCGCCAGCAGTGACCACGACAGGGCGGGCACTGAAGCTTTCTTT
TRBV6-1,TRBD1,.,TRBJ1-1,15,CASSEAGTGRTEAFF,TGTGCCAGCAGTGAAGCGGGGACAGGGCGCACTGAAGCTTTCTTT
TRBV30,TRBD2,.,TRBJ2-7,15,CAWRFFGLAGDEQYF,TGTGCCTGGAGGTTCTTCGGACTAGCGGGAGACGAGCAGTACTTC
TRBV6-5,TRBD2,.,TRBJ2-1,15,CASSYTSGGGTEQFF,TGTGCCAGCAGTTACACGAGCGGGGGGGGGACTGAGCAGTTCTTC
TRBV13,TRBD2,.,TRBJ2-7,15,CASSDGLAGSYEQYF,TGTGCCAGCAGCGACGGACTAGCGGGATCCTACGAGCAGTACTTC